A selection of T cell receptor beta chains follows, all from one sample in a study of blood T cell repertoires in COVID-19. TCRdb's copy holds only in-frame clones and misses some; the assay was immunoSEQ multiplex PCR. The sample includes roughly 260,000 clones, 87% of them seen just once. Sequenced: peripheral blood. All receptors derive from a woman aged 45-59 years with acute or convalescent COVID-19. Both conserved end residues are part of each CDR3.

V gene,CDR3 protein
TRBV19,CATGRAFYNEQFF
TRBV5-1,CASSLEAVGTEAFF
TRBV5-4,CASSNNRDRYYNEQFF
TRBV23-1,CASSQNLRRGSPKNIQYF
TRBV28,CASRLTVLRSEKLFF
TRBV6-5,CASTIRGGTEAFF
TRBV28,CASRLTGTLHSYNEQFF
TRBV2,CASSDLGQGTEAFF
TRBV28,CASRNPGVYGYTF
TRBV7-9,CASSLQFNTEAFF
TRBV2,CASSTETMETQYF
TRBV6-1,CASSEKTGASYAGYTF
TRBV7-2,CASSLTGTSGPFFF
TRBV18,CASSPTLAGGIYEQYF
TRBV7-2,CASSLGLPGSGNTIYF
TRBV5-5,CASSLWGTSQNIQYF
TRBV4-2,CASSQVQTGHGSLSGNTIYF
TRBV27,CASRSGTGVGQPQHF
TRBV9,CASSVGGLAPYEQYF
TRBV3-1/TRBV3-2,CASSQVGTSLVCSYNEQFF
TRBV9,CASSRTSGTYQETQYF
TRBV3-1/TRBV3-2,CASSQETGGGEQYF
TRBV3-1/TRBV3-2,CASSRETGVRNTIYF
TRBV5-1,CASMQTGENIQYF
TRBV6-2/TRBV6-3,CASSHISGRGTDTQYF
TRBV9,CASSVSADNEQFF
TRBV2,CASSSPRGVLETQYF
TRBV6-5,CASGRLAGGFDEQFF
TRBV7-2,CASSLELAPSLEQYF
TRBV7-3,CASSREAGVVKNIQYF
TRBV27,CASSLLGRVSWQFF
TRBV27,CASRPGGGTEAFF
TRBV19,CASRPGQGTDTQYF
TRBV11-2,CASTTGELAGRNEQFF
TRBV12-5,CASGPAGRSDTQYF
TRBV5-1,CASSLGDTEAFF
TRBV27,CASSLRDATDTQYF
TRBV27,CASSSLGTDYTGELFF
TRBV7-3,CASSPTREVYNEQFF
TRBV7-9,CASSSWDTVNYGYTF
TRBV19,CASSVTGVTDTQYF
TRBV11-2,CASSLEAGWSKNIQYF
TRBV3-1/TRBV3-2,CASSLTENTEAFF
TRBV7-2,CASSLLSGADTQYF
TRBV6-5,CASSYSIDLSTEAFF
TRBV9,CASSSIAGGAYEQYF
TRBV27,CASSWGVGTQYF
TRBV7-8,CASSAGTAYEQYF
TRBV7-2,CASSQTGTDNLYEQYF
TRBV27,CASRRSIAASFGEQYF
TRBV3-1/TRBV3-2,CASSQASGANVLTF
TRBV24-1,CATSDPGTGRDQPQHF
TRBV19,CASMEQGYGTDTQYF
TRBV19,CASTIRDSSNQPQHF
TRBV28,CASSLGREKLFF